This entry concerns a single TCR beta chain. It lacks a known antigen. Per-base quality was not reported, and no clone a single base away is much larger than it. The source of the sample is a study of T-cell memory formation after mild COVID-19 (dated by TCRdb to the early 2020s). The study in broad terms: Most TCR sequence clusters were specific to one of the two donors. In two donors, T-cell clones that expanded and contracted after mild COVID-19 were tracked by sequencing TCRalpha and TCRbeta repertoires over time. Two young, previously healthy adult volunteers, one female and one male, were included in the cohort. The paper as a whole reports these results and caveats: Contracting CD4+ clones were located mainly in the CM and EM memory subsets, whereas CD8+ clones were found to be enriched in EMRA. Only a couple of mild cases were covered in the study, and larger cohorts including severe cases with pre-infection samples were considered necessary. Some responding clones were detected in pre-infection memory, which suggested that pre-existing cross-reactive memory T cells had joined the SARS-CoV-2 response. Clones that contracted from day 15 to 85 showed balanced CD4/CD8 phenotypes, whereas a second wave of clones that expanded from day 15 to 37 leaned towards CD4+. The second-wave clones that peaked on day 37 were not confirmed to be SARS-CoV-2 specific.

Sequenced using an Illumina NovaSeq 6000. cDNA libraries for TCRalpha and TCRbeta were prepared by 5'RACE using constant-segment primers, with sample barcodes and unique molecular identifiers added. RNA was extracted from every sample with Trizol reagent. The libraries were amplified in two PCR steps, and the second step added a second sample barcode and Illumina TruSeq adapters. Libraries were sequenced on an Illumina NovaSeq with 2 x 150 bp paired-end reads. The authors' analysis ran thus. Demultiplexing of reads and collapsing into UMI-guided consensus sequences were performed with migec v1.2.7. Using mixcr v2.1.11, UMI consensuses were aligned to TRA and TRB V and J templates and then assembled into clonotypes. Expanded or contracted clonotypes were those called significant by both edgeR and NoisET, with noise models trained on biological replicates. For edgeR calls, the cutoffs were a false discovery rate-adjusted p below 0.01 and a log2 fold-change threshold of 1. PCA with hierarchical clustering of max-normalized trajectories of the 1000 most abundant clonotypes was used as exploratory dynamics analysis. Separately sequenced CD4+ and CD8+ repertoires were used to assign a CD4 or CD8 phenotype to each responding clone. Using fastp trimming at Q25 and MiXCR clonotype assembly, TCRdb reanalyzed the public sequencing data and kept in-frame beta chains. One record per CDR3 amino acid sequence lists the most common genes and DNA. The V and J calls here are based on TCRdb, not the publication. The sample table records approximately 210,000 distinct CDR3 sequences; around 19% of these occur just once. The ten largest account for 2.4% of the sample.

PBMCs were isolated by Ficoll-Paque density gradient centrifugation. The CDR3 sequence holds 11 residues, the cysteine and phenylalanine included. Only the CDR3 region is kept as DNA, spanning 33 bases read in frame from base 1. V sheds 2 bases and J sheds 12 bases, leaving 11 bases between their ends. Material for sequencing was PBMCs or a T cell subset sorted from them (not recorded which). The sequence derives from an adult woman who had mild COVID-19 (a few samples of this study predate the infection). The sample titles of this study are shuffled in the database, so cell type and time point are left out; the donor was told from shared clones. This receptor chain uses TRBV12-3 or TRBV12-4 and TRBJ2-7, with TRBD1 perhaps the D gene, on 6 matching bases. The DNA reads TGTGCCAGCAGTTTACAGGGGCCTCCGTACTTC. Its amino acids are CASSLQGPPYF.